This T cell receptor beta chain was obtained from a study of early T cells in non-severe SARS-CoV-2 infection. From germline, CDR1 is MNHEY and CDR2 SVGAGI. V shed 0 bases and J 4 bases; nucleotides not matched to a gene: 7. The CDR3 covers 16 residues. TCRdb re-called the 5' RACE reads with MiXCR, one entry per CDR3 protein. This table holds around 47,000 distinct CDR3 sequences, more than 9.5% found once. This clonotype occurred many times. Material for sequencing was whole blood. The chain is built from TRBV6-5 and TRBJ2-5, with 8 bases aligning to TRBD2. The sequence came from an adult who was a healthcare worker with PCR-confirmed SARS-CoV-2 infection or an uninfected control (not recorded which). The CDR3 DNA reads TGTGCCAGCAGTTACTCCGGGACTAGGAGAGTAGAGACCCAGTACTTC. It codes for CASSYSGTRRVETQYF.